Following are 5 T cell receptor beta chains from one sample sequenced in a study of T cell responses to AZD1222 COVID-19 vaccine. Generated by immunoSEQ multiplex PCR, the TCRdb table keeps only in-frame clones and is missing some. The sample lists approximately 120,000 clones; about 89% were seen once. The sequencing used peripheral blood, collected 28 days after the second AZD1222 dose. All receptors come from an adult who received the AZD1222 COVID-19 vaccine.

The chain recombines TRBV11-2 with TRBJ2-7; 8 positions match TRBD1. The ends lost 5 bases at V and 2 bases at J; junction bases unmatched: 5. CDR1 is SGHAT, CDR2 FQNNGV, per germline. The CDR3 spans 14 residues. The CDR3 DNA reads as TGTGCCAGCAGCCCGAGACAGGGGACCTACGAGCAGTACTTC. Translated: CASSPRQGTYEQYF.

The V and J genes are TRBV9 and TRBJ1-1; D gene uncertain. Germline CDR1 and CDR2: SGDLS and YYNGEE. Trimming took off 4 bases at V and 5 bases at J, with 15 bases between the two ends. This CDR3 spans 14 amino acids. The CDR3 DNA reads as TGTGCCAGCAGCCCCCGGACCTTGGGGACTGAAGCTTTCTTT. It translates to CASSPRTLGTEAFF.

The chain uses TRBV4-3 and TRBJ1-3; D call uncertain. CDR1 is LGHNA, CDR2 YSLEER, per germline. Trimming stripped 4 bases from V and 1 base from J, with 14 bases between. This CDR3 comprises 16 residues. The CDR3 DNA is TGCGCCAGCAGCCCGGACCTCGGGGTATCTGGAAACACCATATATTTT. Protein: CASSPDLGVSGNTIYF.

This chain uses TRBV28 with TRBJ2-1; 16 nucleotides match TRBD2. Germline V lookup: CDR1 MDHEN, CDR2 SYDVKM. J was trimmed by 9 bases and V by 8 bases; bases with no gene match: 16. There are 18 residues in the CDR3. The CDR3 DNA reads TGTGCCAGCCAGGGACTAGCGGGAGGGCCGACCACTTTCGGTGAGCAGTTCTTC. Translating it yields CASQGLAGGPTTFGEQFF.

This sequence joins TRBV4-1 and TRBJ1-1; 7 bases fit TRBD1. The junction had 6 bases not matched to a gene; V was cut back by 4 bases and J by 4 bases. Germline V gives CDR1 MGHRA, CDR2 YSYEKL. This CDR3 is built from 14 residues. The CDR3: CASSPVEGATEAFF. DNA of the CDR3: TGCGCCAGCAGCCCGGTGGAGGGGGCCACTGAAGCTTTCTTT.